This T cell receptor beta chain was profiled in a study of cytomegalovirus exposure and HLA in healthy donors. Regarding the study as a whole: As a later analysis revealed, most CMV-associated TCR beta chains appeared HLA-restricted.

Concerning this clone: Its specificity is not known.

The CDR3 totals 17 residues. In germline, CDR1 is MNHEY, CDR2 SMNVEV (reference sequence). Trimming took 3 bases from V and 7 from J; bases not matched to a gene: 11. The primer mix had 60 Vbeta and 13 Jbeta primers. The data were produced by immunoSEQ multiplex PCR, yet TCRdb's version contains in-frame clones alone and is incomplete. The sample includes fewer than 250,000 clones, about four fifths of them seen just once. V is TRBV27 and J is TRBJ2-1; 11 bases fit TRBD2. The sample was PBMCs. The receptor was isolated from a man aged 40-50 years in good health and CMV-seropositive. CDR3 nucleotides: TGTGCCAGCAGTTTCCTTATGGCTAGCGGGAGGTGGAATGAGCAGTTCTTC. Translation: CASSFLMASGRWNEQFF.